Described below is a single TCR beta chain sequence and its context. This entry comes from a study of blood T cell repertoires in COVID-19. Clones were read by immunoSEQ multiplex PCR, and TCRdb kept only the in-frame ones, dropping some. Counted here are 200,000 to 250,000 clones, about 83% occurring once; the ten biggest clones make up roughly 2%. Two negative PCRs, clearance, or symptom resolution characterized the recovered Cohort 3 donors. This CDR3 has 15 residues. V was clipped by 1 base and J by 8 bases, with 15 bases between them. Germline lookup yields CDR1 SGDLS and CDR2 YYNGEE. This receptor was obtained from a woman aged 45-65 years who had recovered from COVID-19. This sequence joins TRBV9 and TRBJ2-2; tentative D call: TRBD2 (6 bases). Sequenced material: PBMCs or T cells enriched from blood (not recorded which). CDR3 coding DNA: TGTGCCAGCAGCGTATCGGAGGGCTCCACTGGGGAGCTGTTTTTT. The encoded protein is CASSVSEGSTGELFF.